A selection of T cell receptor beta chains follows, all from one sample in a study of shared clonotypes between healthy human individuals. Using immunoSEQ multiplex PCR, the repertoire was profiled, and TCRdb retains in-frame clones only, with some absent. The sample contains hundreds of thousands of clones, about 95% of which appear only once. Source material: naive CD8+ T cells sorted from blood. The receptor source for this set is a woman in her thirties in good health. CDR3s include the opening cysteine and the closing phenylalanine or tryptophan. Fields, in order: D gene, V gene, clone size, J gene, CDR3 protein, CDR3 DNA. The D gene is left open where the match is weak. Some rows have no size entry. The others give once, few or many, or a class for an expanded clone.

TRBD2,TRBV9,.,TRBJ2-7,CASSADPLRDYYEQYF,TGTGCCAGCAGCGCCGACCCCTTGCGGGACTACTACGAGCAGTACTTC
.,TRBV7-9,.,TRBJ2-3,CASSLLSTDTQYF,TGTGCCAGCAGCTTACTCTCCACAGATACGCAGTATTTT
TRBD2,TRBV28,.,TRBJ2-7,CASRLAESYEQYF,TGTGCCAGCAGGCTAGCGGAAAGTTACGAGCAGTACTTC
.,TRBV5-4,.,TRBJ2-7,CASRTSGTPFYEQYF,TGTGCCAGCAGGACCTCCGGGACGCCATTCTACGAGCAGTACTTC
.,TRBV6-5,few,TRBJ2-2,CASSYSNTGELFF,TGTGCCAGCAGTTACTCGAACACCGGGGAGCTGTTTTTT
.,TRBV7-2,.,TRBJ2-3,CASSPWKGTDTQYF,TGTGCCAGCAGCCCGTGGAAGGGCACAGATACGCAGTATTTT
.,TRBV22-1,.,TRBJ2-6,CPGRGSCEQSRANVLTF,TGTCCTGGGAGAGGCAGTTGCGAACAAAGTCGGGCCAACGTCCTGACTTTC
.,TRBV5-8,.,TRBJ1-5,CASSYEQGIVGNQPQHF,TGTGCCAGCAGCTACGAACAGGGAATCGTCGGCAATCAGCCCCAGCATTTT
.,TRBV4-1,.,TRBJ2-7,CASRPPGSYEQYF,TGCGCCAGCAGACCCCCGGGGTCCTACGAGCAGTACTTC
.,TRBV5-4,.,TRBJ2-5,CASSLGQETQYF,TGTGCCAGCAGCTTAGGACAAGAGACCCAGTACTTC
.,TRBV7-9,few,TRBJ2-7,CASSLPAGSEQYF,TGTGCCAGCAGCTTACCCGCAGGGAGCGAGCAGTACTTC
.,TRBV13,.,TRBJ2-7,CASSAPSAPYEQYF,TGTGCCAGCAGCGCTCCTAGCGCTCCCTACGAGCAGTACTTC
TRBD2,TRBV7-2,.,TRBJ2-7,CASSFERFSGASSYEQYF,TGTGCCAGCAGCTTCGAGAGGTTTAGCGGGGCTAGCTCCTACGAGCAGTACTTC
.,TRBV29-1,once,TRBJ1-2,CSVEDLRRGGYGYTF,TGCAGCGTTGAAGATCTTCGCAGGGGAGGCTATGGCTACACCTTC
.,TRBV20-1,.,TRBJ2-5,CSAQRQDQYF,TGCAGTGCCCAGCGACAGGACCAGTACTTC
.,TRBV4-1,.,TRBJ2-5,CASSQGLPQETQYF,TGCGCCAGCAGCCAAGGTTTGCCCCAAGAGACCCAGTACTTC
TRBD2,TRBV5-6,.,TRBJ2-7,CASSSGLAVYEQYF,TGTGCCAGCAGCTCGGGACTAGCAGTCTACGAGCAGTACTTC
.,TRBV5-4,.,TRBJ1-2,CASSHAPGSNYGYTF,TGTGCCAGCAGCCACGCCCCCGGAAGTAACTATGGCTACACCTTC
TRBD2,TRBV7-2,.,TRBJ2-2,CASSLELAGVGELFF,TGTGCCAGCAGCTTAGAACTAGCGGGAGTCGGGGAGCTGTTTTTT
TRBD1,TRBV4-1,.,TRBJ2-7,CASSQVTGGYEQYF,TGCGCCAGCAGCCAAGTAACAGGGGGTTACGAGCAGTACTTC
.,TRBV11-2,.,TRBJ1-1,CASSLWAEAFF,TGTGCCAGCAGTCTTTGGGCTGAAGCTTTCTTT
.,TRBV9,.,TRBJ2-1,CASSVWGGSYNEQFF,TGTGCCAGCAGCGTGTGGGGTGGGTCCTACAATGAGCAGTTCTTC
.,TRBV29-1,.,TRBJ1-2,CSVEGGTPRYTF,TGCAGCGTTGAAGGAGGGACCCCACGGTACACCTTC
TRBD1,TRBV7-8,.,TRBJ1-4,CASRPGQADNEKLFF,TGTGCCAGCAGACCAGGACAGGCCGATAATGAAAAACTGTTTTTT
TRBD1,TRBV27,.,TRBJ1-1,CASSIGQDTEAFF,TGTGCCAGCAGTATCGGACAGGACACTGAAGCTTTCTTT
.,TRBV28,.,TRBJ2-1,CASSLAPTGYNEQFF,TGTGCCAGCAGTTTAGCGCCTACTGGTTACAATGAGCAGTTCTTC
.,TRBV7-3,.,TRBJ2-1,CASSLNSDQSSLQFF,TGTGCCAGCAGCTTAAACTCGGACCAGAGCTCTCTCCAGTTCTTC
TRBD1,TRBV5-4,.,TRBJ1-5,CASSSDRGLGQPQHF,TGTGCCAGCAGTAGTGACAGGGGGTTAGGTCAGCCCCAGCATTTT
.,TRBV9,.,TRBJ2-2,CASSVAKVTGELFF,TGTGCCAGCAGCGTAGCTAAGGTCACCGGGGAGCTGTTTTTT
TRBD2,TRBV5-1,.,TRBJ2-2,CASRHAGGKYPNTGELFF,TGCGCCAGCAGACATGCGGGAGGAAAATACCCGAACACCGGGGAGCTGTTTTTT
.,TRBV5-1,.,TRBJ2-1,CASSRTTDREASIGDEQFF,TGCGCCAGCAGCCGGACAACCGACAGGGAGGCTAGTATTGGCGATGAGCAGTTCTTC
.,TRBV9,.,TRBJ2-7,CASSEGPGLPDYEQYF,TGTGCCAGCAGCGAGGGGCCGGGGTTGCCGGATTACGAGCAGTACTTC
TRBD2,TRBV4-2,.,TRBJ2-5,CASTQDFYGRDGKTQYF,TGTGCCAGCACCCAAGACTTTTACGGGAGGGACGGGAAGACCCAGTACTTC
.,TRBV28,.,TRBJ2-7,CASSPRGSYEQYF,TGTGCCAGCAGTCCCCGGGGATCCTACGAGCAGTACTTC
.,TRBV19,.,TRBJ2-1,CASSIGRRSYNEQFF,TGTGCCAGTAGTATAGGTCGCCGGTCCTACAATGAGCAGTTCTTC
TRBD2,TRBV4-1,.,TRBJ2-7,CASSQDTSGLSSYEQYF,TGCGCCAGCAGCCAAGATACTAGCGGGCTGAGCTCCTACGAGCAGTACTTC
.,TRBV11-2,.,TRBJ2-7,CASSLVGWSTYEQYF,TGTGCCAGCAGCTTAGTGGGGTGGTCAACCTACGAGCAGTACTTC
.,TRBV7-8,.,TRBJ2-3,CASSLPGLTTDTQYF,TGTGCCAGCAGCTTGCCGGGACTCACCACAGATACGCAGTATTTT
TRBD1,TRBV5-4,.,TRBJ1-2,CASSQSGGYGYTF,TGTGCCAGCAGCCAGTCAGGGGGCTATGGCTACACCTTC
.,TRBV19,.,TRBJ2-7,CASSIGLPYEQYF,TGTGCCAGTAGTATAGGCTTACCTTACGAGCAGTACTTC
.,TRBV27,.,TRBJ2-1,CASSLRGRNNEQFF,TGTGCCAGCAGTTTAAGAGGCCGGAACAATGAGCAGTTCTTC
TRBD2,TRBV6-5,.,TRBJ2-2,CASSSQREGPTGELFF,TGTGCCAGCAGTTCTCAGCGGGAGGGCCCCACCGGGGAGCTGTTTTTT